The clone carrying this T cell receptor (beta chain) was counted ten times or more. The target antigen is unknown. The data derive from a study of response to subunit inactivated influenza vaccine. Findings and caveats of the study: Few new T cells, the authors suggested, are recruited by each seasonal influenza vaccination.

MiXCR was run by TCRdb on the RT-PCR reads, yielding one entry per CDR3 protein. The sample yields about 620,000 distinct CDR3 sequences, 12% seen once. Germline loops: CDR1 SGDLS, CDR2 YYNGEE. The trim removed 3 bases at V and 3 bases at J, leaving 6 bases unmatched. The CDR3 consists of 15 residues. The chain combines TRBV9 with TRBJ2-7; 10 positions agree with TRBD1. The source is a man aged 50 or older who received an inactivated influenza vaccine. Sequences were derived from PBMCs from blood, sampled on the day of vaccination. CDR3 sequence: CASSARQGAVYEQYF. The CDR3 DNA reads as TGTGCCAGCAGCGCAAGACAGGGGGCGGTCTACGAGCAGTACTTC.